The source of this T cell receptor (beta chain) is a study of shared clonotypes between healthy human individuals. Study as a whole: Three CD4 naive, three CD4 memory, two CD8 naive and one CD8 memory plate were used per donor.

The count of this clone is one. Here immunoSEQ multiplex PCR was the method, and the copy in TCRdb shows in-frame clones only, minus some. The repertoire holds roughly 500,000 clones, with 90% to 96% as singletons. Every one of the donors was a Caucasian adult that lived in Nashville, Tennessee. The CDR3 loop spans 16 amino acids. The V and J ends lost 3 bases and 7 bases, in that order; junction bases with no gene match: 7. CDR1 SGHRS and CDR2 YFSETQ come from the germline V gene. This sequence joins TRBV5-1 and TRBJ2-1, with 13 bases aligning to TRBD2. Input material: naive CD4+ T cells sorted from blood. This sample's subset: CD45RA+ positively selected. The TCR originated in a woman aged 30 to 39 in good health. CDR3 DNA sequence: TGCGCCAGCAGCTCCTTTGGGACTAGCGGGATAAATGAGCAGTTCTTC. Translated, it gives CASSSFGTSGINEQFF.